Below are 20 T cell receptor beta chains sequenced from a single sample in a study of tumor-infiltrating lymphocytes in primary liver carcinoma. Without any cell sorting, roughly 18-31 mg of bulk tissue yielded co-extracted RNA and DNA. The investigators made TCR beta cDNA from roughly 460 ng total RNA, using a constant-region primer. Generation of the TCR beta libraries relied on three nested multiplex PCR rounds using slightly modified ARM-PCR. Researchers ran the first two PCR rounds for roughly 11 cycles each with TRBV1-TRBV30 forward primers and a C-beta reverse primer. TCRdb called the multiplex PCR reads again in MiXCR, with one record for every CDR3 protein. The sample lists under 200,000 distinct CDR3 sequences, 85% seen once, with 15% to 20% in the top ten. The sequenced sample consisted of tumor tissue from primary liver carcinoma. The source is a man aged 35 to 55 with primary liver carcinoma and hepatitis B virus infection.

On this clonotype: This CDR3 is missing its conserved last phenylalanine or tryptophan, likely due to a read error. This chain links TRBV5-4 with TRBJ2-1; 7 nucleotides align to TRBD2. The germline V gene encodes CDR1 SGHNT and CDR2 YYREEE (reference sequence). CDR3 length equals 15 residues. V was pared by 0 bases and J by 7 bases, with 7 bases of the junction left unmatched. DNA of the CDR3: TGTGCCAGCAGCTTGGCCTGGACTAGTAATAATGAGCAGTTCGTC. This translates into CASSLAWTSNNEQFV.

The gene calls are TRBV28 and TRBJ2-3; TRBD1 matches at 7 bases. With 7 bases clipped from V and 5 bases from J, the junction kept 18 bases outside the gene matches. Per the germline V gene, CDR1 is MDHEN and CDR2 is SYDVKM. This CDR3 has 17 amino acids. The CDR3 here is CASTPQRGGGTKDTQYF. The DNA for the CDR3 is TGTGCCAGCACCCCTCAGAGAGGGGGCGGAACCAAAGATACGCAGTATTTT.

This clonotype was recorded at least ten times. This chain connects TRBV5-1 to TRBJ1-2; maybe TRBD1 (5 bases). The germline V gene has CDR1 SGHRS and CDR2 YFSETQ. The germline V and J ends were trimmed by 0 bases and 3 bases, with 12 bases remaining between them. This CDR3 spans 15 amino acids. CDR3 protein: CASSLAGGGDYGYTF. For the CDR3, the DNA is TGCGCCAGCAGCTTGGCCGGAGGAGGGGACTATGGCTACACCTTC.

Details on this clonotype: This clone may be a read error of a much larger clone one base away. The gene calls are TRBV5-1 and TRBJ1-2; D is unresolved. Germline values: CDR1 SGHRS, CDR2 YFSETQ. V was shortened by 0 bases and J by 12 bases, with 18 bases between the two germline ends. The CDR3 loop spans 14 amino acids. CDR3: CASSLEGPAEGHTF. CDR3 coding DNA: TGCGCCAGCAGCTTGGAGGGTCCAGCCGAGGGCCACACCTTC.

This clonotype appeared once. A much larger clone differs from this one at a single base, so this may be a read error. The chain recombines TRBV28 with TRBJ1-4; 8 nucleotides agree with TRBD1. Germline-derived CDR1 and CDR2 are MDHEN and SYDVKM. V lost 6 bases and J lost 7; bases outside the gene matches: 7. The CDR3 loop spans 14 amino acids. The CDR3 loop is CASRTDRAGEKLFF. In DNA form, the CDR3 reads TGTGCCAGCAGAACGGACAGGGCTGGTGAAAAACTGTTTTTT.

A word on this clonotype: Possible read error: a much larger clone is one base away. The rearrangement uses TRBV29-1 and TRBJ2-3; TRBD2 matches 8 bases. The CDR3 is 14 amino acids. Germline CDR1 and CDR2: SQVTM and ANQGSEA. The CDR3 DNA sequence: TGCAGCGCATCGGGAGCGGGGGCAGCAGATATGCAGTATTTT. Its protein is CSASGAGAADMQYF.

This clonotype was seen just once. V is TRBV11-2 and J is TRBJ2-1; the D gene is possibly TRBD1 (5 bases). The V and J ends lost 4 bases and 0 bases respectively, with 10 bases between them. The germline CDR1 and CDR2 sequences are SGHAT and FQNNGV. The CDR3 is made up of 15 amino acids. CDR3: CASSSNRNSYNEQFF. CDR3 bases: TGTGCCAGCAGCTCTAACAGGAACTCCTACAATGAGCAGTTCTTC.

To note about this clonotype: At one end, the junction sequence differs from germline, possibly due to a read error. This rearrangement joins TRBV6-1 to TRBJ1-5; TRBD1 might be the D (6 bases). This CDR3 is built from 15 residues. Germline lookup yields CDR1 MNHNS and CDR2 SASEGT. The CDR3 region has the DNA TGTGCCAACAGTGTAATTACAGGGAGCGATCAGCCCCAGCATTTT. Protein sequence: CANSVITGSDQPQHF.

V gene TRBV28 combines with J gene TRBJ2-1; D is ambiguous. There are 13 residues in the CDR3. Germline V gene sequence: CDR1 MDHEN, CDR2 SYDVKM. CDR3 amino acids: CTNSLGPFNEQFF. As DNA, the CDR3 is TGTACCAACAGTTTGGGCCCCTTCAATGAGCAGTTCTTC.

About this clonotype itself: A read error may produce the germline difference seen at one junction end. CDR3 protein: CDSRFETEAEKLFF. The DNA of the CDR3 is TGTGACAGCAGATTCGAGACCGAGGCTGAAAAACTGTTTTTT. The V call is TRBV6-1, the J call TRBJ1-4, with D unresolved. Germline V CDR1 and CDR2: MNHNS, SASEGT. The CDR3 contains 14 residues.

This clonotype was detected only a few times. A much larger clone differs by one base, so this may be a read error. The chain employs TRBV4-1 and TRBJ2-1; D possibly matches TRBD1 or TRBD2 (6 bases each). This CDR3 contains 17 residues. CDR1 and CDR2 from the germline V gene are MGHRA and YSYEKL. Trimming took 6 bases from V and 12 from J, leaving 30 bases between them. The CDR3 sequence is CASRREESGQLNSMQFF. CDR3 bases: TGCGCCAGCAGGAGGGAGGAATCAGGACAGCTTAATAGCATGCAGTTCTTC.

With respect to this clonotype: A much bigger clone sits one base away, suggesting this may be a read error. This chain links TRBV19 with TRBJ2-2; D is ambiguous. The CDR3 is 11 residues long. The germline V gene has CDR1 LNHDA and CDR2 SQIVND (reference sequence). This CDR3 is CANSIFGELFF. For the CDR3, the DNA is TGTGCCAATAGTATATTTGGGGAGCTGTTTTTT.

Details on this clonotype: At one of its ends the junction is not consistent with the germline gene, which may arise from a read error. The chain couples TRBV6-1 to TRBJ2-6; 11 bases fit TRBD1. The CDR3 sequence is 16 residues long. The germline CDR1 and CDR2 sequences are MNHNS and SASEGT. The DNA of the CDR3 is TGTGCCGGTACCGGGACAGGGGGTGCTGGGGCTAACGCCCTGACTTTC. Amino acids: CAGTGTGGAGANALTF.

Comment on this clonotype: The conserved phenylalanine or tryptophan is not found at the CDR3 terminus, so this likely reflects a read error. No DNA is shown, since the ends of the CDR3 on it are uncertain; the CDR3 is the one TCRdb lists. The V gene is TRBV12-3 or TRBV12-4, the J gene TRBJ1-1. Including both end residues, the CDR3 is 13 amino acids long. CDR3 amino acids: CASSFSVAAEASC.

Concerning this clonotype: Compared with germline, one end of the junction differs, possibly owing to a read error. The chain couples TRBV10-3 to TRBJ2-5, with TRBD1 as a possible D gene (6 bases). This CDR3 has 14 amino acids. CDR1 ENHRY and CDR2 SYGVKD come from the germline V gene. Here the CDR3 DNA reads TGTGCCATCAGTGAAGGGCTGGCAGGGGAGACCCAATACTTC. Translating gives CAISEGLAGETQYF.

This clonotype has at least ten counts. V and J are TRBV28 and TRBJ2-5; D gene ambiguous. The V end was cut by 1 base, the J end by 5 bases, with 11 bases between. The length of the CDR3 is 14 residues. Per the germline V gene, CDR1 is MDHEN and CDR2 is SYDVKM. The CDR3 DNA reads as TGTGCCAGCAGTTTATCGGCAACCGGGGAGACCCAGTACTTC. Translated, it gives CASSLSATGETQYF.

A few counts support this clonotype. The chain carries TRBV28 and TRBJ1-6; D perhaps matches TRBD1 (6 bases). Germline assignment: CDR1 MDHEN and CDR2 SYDVKM. The ends were cut back, 8 bases at V and 8 bases at J, with 25 bases in the middle. The CDR3 sequence is 17 residues long. CDR3 nucleotides: TGTGCCAGCGGTCCCCCACGGGGGGCTTCGGGGGATTCACCCCTCCACTTT. Translation: CASGPPRGASGDSPLHF.

About this clonotype: An end of the junction differs from the germline gene, which may be a read error. The chain couples TRBV29-1 to TRBJ1-2; D ambiguous. CDR1 SQVTM and CDR2 ANQGSEA come from the germline V gene. The CDR3 sequence is 15 residues long. This CDR3 is CRVEVSASVSYGYTF. In nucleotides, the CDR3 is TGTAGAGTTGAAGTATCCGCCAGCGTCTCCTATGGTTACACCTTC.

The chain carries TRBV6-2 or TRBV6-3 and TRBJ2-7, with D perhaps matching TRBD2 (5 bases). V was shortened by 3 bases and J by 0 bases, with 21 bases between the two germline ends. Germline assignment: CDR1 MNHEY and CDR2 SVGEGT. CDR3 length: 18 amino acids. In DNA form, the CDR3 reads TGTGCCAGCAGTTATAATACCCGAACTAGTGGAAACTCCTACGAGCAGTACTTC. Translated: CASSYNTRTSGNSYEQYF.

V usage is TRBV11-3 and J usage is TRBJ2-4, with D unclear. The CDR3 has 16 amino acids. Per the germline V gene, CDR1 is SGHNT and CDR2 is YENEEA. V gave up 1 base and J gave up 4 bases, with 14 bases separating them. DNA for the CDR3: TGTGCCAGCAGCTTAGTTACCTCTCCGGAGAAAAACATTCAGTACTTC. This codes for CASSLVTSPEKNIQYF.